Below, 29 T cell receptor beta chains from the same sample are listed, as sequenced in a study of T cells in Graves' hyperthyroidism and ophthalmopathy. Amplification targeted TCR beta CDR3 regions from RNA transcripts. The primer set for the first-round RT-PCR of the TCR CDR3 was HTBI. MiXCR, run by TCRdb on the multiplex PCR reads, gives a single entry per CDR3 protein. Here the sample spans about 370,000 distinct CDR3 sequences, nearly 15% being singletons. Sequencing was carried out using blood. These TCRs come from an older woman with Graves' ophthalmopathy.

This clonotype was observed at least ten times. The genes are TRBV28 and TRBJ2-2; 11 nucleotides match TRBD2. CDR1 and CDR2 from the germline V gene are MDHEN and SYDVKM. The CDR3 totals 13 residues. With V trimmed by 9 bases and J by 7 bases, 4 bases remained unmatched. CDR3: CASATSGNGELFF. CDR3 DNA sequence: TGTGCCAGTGCGACTAGCGGGAACGGGGAGCTGTTTTTT.

This clonotype has just a few counts. The rearrangement joins TRBV12-5 to TRBJ2-1; 13 bases match TRBD2. The CDR3 runs 15 residues. CDR1 is LGHNT, CDR2 FRNRAP, per germline. Trimming took 2 bases from V and 15 from J; bases not matched to a gene: 10. DNA of the CDR3: TGTGCTAGTGGTTTGAAACTAGCGGGAGGGCCGTATGTGTTCTTC. It yields the protein CASGLKLAGGPYVFF.

This clonotype was observed a few times. The genes are TRBV13 and TRBJ2-6; 12 bases line up with TRBD1. Looked up from germline, CDR1 is PRHDT and CDR2 is FYEKMQ (reference sequence). The V and J ends lost 5 bases and 3 bases, in that order; junction bases with no gene match: 2. The CDR3 consists of 16 residues. The chain's CDR3 is CASSGTGGDGANVLTF. The CDR3 DNA follows: TGTGCCAGCAGCGGGACAGGGGGCGATGGGGCCAACGTCCTGACTTTC.

This clonotype showed up many times. The genes are TRBV6-1 and TRBJ1-1; D gene ambiguous. The V gene lost 9 bases and the J gene lost 4 bases, with 15 bases spanning the gap. The CDR3 has 13 amino acids. Germline lookup yields CDR1 MNHNS and CDR2 SASEGT. The CDR3 reads CASQTREGTEAFF. The CDR3, as DNA: TGTGCCAGTCAAACCCGGGAAGGCACTGAAGCTTTCTTT.

The chain recombines TRBV20-1 with TRBJ2-5; perhaps TRBD1 as D (7 bases). CDR1 is DFQATT, CDR2 SNEGSKA, per germline (reference sequence). Trimming removed 3 bases at V and 4 bases at J, with 15 bases between. This CDR3 spans 14 amino acids. The CDR3, as DNA: TGCAGTGCTAGTAGCCAGGGGGGACGAGAGACCCAGTACTTC. Amino acid sequence: CSASSQGGRETQYF.

This clonotype was picked up many times. The rearrangement links TRBV7-8 to TRBJ2-1, with D uncertain. Germline CDR1 is SGHVS and CDR2 is FQNEAQ. The CDR3 loop spans 15 amino acids. The V end lost 5 bases, the J end lost 0 bases, and 11 bases lay between the germline ends. The CDR3 nucleotides read TGTGCCAGCAGCACACCCTCGAGCTCCTACAATGAGCAGTTCTTC. Translation: CASSTPSSSYNEQFF.

This clonotype has ten or more counts. The rearrangement uses TRBV7-3 and TRBJ2-2; no reliable D call. The V end lost 1 base, the J end lost 2 bases, and 5 bases lay between the germline ends. CDR1 is SGHTA and CDR2 is FQGTGA in the germline V gene. The CDR3 is made up of 14 amino acids. This chain's CDR3 is CASSLNYNTGELFF. The CDR3 DNA is TGTGCCAGCAGCTTAAACTACAACACCGGGGAGCTGTTTTTT.

In its sample, this clonotype was seen many times. The rearrangement links TRBV6-1 to TRBJ1-5, with D possibly matching TRBD1 (6 bases). Germline CDR1 and CDR2: MNHNS and SASEGT. V lost 4 bases and J 6 bases, leaving 7 bases between the germline ends. There are 12 residues in the CDR3. CDR3 nucleotide sequence: TGTGCCAGCAGTGTCAGGGGTCAGCCCCAGCATTTT. This encodes CASSVRGQPQHF.

This clonotype came up many times. The V call is TRBV7-9, the J call TRBJ2-1, with 8 nucleotides matching TRBD2. Trimming cost V 1 base and J 3 bases; bases outside gene matches: 5. This CDR3 comprises 16 residues. Germline loops: CDR1 SEHNR, CDR2 FQNEAQ (reference sequence). The CDR3 nucleotides are TGTGCCAGCAGCTTAGTCGCTAGCGGGTTCTACAATGAGCAGTTCTTC. This sequence encodes CASSLVASGFYNEQFF.

Concerning this clonotype itself: A much more abundant neighbour one base away suggests this may be a read error. V usage is TRBV28 and J usage is TRBJ2-7, with a possible D match to TRBD2 (5 bases). From germline, CDR1 is MDHEN and CDR2 SYDVKM. The CDR3 consists of 14 residues. The CDR3 sequence: CASIRRADLYEQCF. CDR3 bases: TGTGCCAGCATTAGGCGGGCCGACCTCTACGAGCAGTGCTTC.

This clonotype occurred many times. V gene TRBV20-1 combines with J gene TRBJ2-3; TRBD2 matches at 9 bases. The ends lost 6 bases at V and 1 base at J; junction bases unmatched: 11. This CDR3 region has 16 residues. Germline loops: CDR1 DFQATT, CDR2 SNEGSKA (reference sequence). Written as DNA, the CDR3 is TGCAGTGCCGGCCCTAGCGGGATCCCCCGCACAGATACGCAGTATTTT. It yields the protein CSAGPSGIPRTDTQYF.

This clonotype was counted many times. J is TRBJ2-3 and V is TRBV3-1, with D possibly being TRBD2 (5 bases). The V end was cut by 4 bases, the J end by 0 bases, with 11 bases between. Germline CDR1 LGHDT, CDR2 YNNKEL (reference sequence). The length of the CDR3 is 15 residues. The CDR3 coding sequence is TGTGCCAGCAGCCTGGCAGCGGCTAGCACAGATACGCAGTATTTT. Translated: CASSLAAASTDTQYF.

Many counts were recorded for this clonotype. The chain links TRBV3-1 to TRBJ2-3, with D perhaps matching TRBD2 (5 bases). The CDR3 is 17 amino acids. Trimming pared 3 bases from V and 2 bases from J, leaving 18 bases between. Germline CDR1 reads LGHDT; CDR2 reads YNNKEL (reference sequence). The CDR3 sequence is CASSHAAASRYTDTQYF. The CDR3, as DNA: TGTGCCAGCAGCCATGCCGCCGCTAGCCGATACACAGATACGCAGTATTTT.

For this clonotype: The junction departs from germline at one end; a sequencing error may be responsible. The chain has TRBV28 and TRBJ1-6, with TRBD1 identical over 7 bases. Looked up from germline, CDR1 is MDHEN and CDR2 is SYDVKM. This CDR3 region has 18 residues. For the CDR3, the DNA is TGTACCAGCACCCGGTCGACAGGGATAAGCTCCTATAATTCACCCCTCCACTTT. It yields the protein CTSTRSTGISSYNSPLHF.

J is TRBJ2-2 and V is TRBV5-1; D remains ambiguous. The V and J ends lost 4 bases and 1 base respectively, with 14 bases between them. This CDR3 contains 16 residues. Looked up from germline, CDR1 is SGHRS and CDR2 is YFSETQ. The CDR3 nucleotides are TGCGCCAGCAGCCGCCCTGGGAACGGGAACACCGGGGAGCTGTTTTTT. Translation: CASSRPGNGNTGELFF.

The J gene is TRBJ2-2, the V gene TRBV7-9; possible D gene TRBD2, 6 bases. The CDR3 runs 13 residues. V lost 10 bases and J 6 bases, leaving 15 bases between the germline ends. The germline V gene has CDR1 SEHNR and CDR2 FQNEAQ (reference sequence). CDR3 region: CANQGGTAGELFF. The CDR3 DNA reads as TGTGCCAACCAGGGCGGGACCGCCGGGGAGCTGTTTTTT.

The chain links TRBV7-9 to TRBJ2-5, with D hard to call. Germline V gene data show CDR1 as SEHNR and CDR2 as FQNEAQ (reference sequence). CDR3 length: 14 amino acids. V was pared by 1 base and J by 0 bases, with 6 bases between. The CDR3 loop reads CASSLGGHQETQYF. Here the CDR3 DNA reads TGTGCCAGCAGCTTAGGTGGCCACCAAGAGACCCAGTACTTC.

This clonotype was detected ten times or more. The J gene is TRBJ2-5, the V gene TRBV6-1; TRBD2 matches 9 bases. Trimming removed 2 bases from V and 9 bases from J; junction bases left unmatched: 13. This CDR3 spans 16 amino acids. CDR1 and CDR2 from the germline V gene are MNHNS and SASEGT. CDR3 loop: CASSEREREVSRSQYF. The CDR3 bases are TGTGCCAGCAGTGAAAGGGAGCGGGAGGTTTCCCGTTCCCAGTACTTC.

This clonotype was recorded at least ten times. This chain joins TRBV5-1 and TRBJ2-7; no clear D. V was trimmed by 0 bases and J by 0 bases, leaving 7 bases between them. Looked up from germline, CDR1 is SGHRS and CDR2 is YFSETQ. This CDR3 comprises 14 residues. CDR3 amino acids: CASSLDLSSYEQYF. Written as DNA, the CDR3 is TGCGCCAGCAGCTTGGACCTCAGCTCCTACGAGCAGTACTTC.

The chain combines TRBV11-2 with TRBJ2-5; possibly TRBD1 for D (6 bases). Germline assignment: CDR1 SGHAT and CDR2 FQNNGV. The length of the CDR3 is 14 residues. V lost 3 bases and J 5 bases, leaving 13 bases between the germline ends. The CDR3 is CASSFQGWGETQYF. The CDR3 DNA sequence: TGTGCCAGCAGCTTCCAGGGGTGGGGGGAGACCCAGTACTTC.

Ten or more counts support this clonotype. This rearrangement joins TRBV6-1 to TRBJ2-1; D remains ambiguous. The CDR3 extends over 11 amino acids. V was trimmed by 3 bases and J by 9 bases, leaving 6 bases between them. Per germline, CDR1 MNHNS and CDR2 SASEGT. CDR3 residues: CASSDLGEQFF. The DNA of the CDR3 is TGTGCCAGCAGTGACTTGGGTGAGCAGTTCTTC.

This clonotype occurred many times. This chain links TRBV7-6 with TRBJ1-3, with D hard to call. The CDR3 consists of 15 residues. Per germline, CDR1 SGHVS and CDR2 FNYEAQ. The ends were cut back, 5 bases at V and 0 bases at J, with 11 bases in the middle. The CDR3 loop reads CASSPGLRSGNTIYF. The CDR3 DNA follows: TGTGCCAGCAGCCCCGGATTGCGCTCTGGAAACACCATATATTTT.

In its sample, this clonotype was seen many times. The chain has TRBV7-6 and TRBJ2-3; D tentatively fits TRBD1 or TRBD2 (5 bases each). The CDR3 contains 16 residues. V was pared by 3 bases and J by 7 bases, with 20 bases between. Looked up from germline, CDR1 is SGHVS and CDR2 is FNYEAQ. This CDR3 reads CASSFGPPSEGHTQYF. The CDR3 nucleotides are TGTGCCAGCAGCTTTGGACCTCCCTCAGAGGGGCATACGCAGTATTTT.

This clonotype appeared a few times. This chain joins TRBV29-1 and TRBJ1-2; a weak D match, TRBD1 (5 bases). Trimming pared 6 bases from V and 4 bases from J, leaving 21 bases between. Germline CDR1 reads SQVTM; CDR2 reads ANQGSEA. The CDR3 totals 15 residues. The CDR3 here is CSVDKTSGSGYGYTF. The CDR3 DNA reads TGCAGCGTGGACAAAACTTCGGGGTCGGGCTATGGCTACACCTTC.

The table lists this clonotype with many counts. The gene calls are TRBV28 and TRBJ2-5, with 7 bases aligning to TRBD1. Germline loops: CDR1 MDHEN, CDR2 SYDVKM. Losses at the gene ends were 6 bases for V and 7 bases for J; bases not matched to a gene: 5. The CDR3 extends over 12 amino acids. The CDR3 reads CASRQGKGTQYF. CDR3 DNA sequence: TGTGCCAGCAGACAGGGGAAGGGGACCCAGTACTTC.

The V call is TRBV29-1, the J call TRBJ2-2; 8 bases are shared with TRBD1. J was trimmed by 6 bases and V by 4 bases; bases with no gene match: 13. This CDR3 comprises 16 residues. In germline, CDR1 is SQVTM, CDR2 ANQGSEA. CDR3 residues: CSVGSPDRVRPGELFF. Written as DNA, the CDR3 is TGCAGCGTTGGTTCCCCGGACAGGGTTAGGCCCGGGGAGCTGTTTTTT.

The J gene is TRBJ2-3, the V gene TRBV6-5; 8 bases are a match to TRBD2. Germline lookup yields CDR1 MNHEY and CDR2 SVGAGI. CDR3 length equals 17 residues. V lost 0 bases to trimming and J lost 2 bases; unmatched junction nucleotides: 7. CDR3 sequence (DNA): TGTGCCAGCAGTTACTCGAGAACTAGCGGAAACACAGATACGCAGTATTTT. This translates into CASSYSRTSGNTDTQYF.

This rearrangement joins TRBV19 to TRBJ2-1; the D is unclear. Trimming took 0 bases from V and 0 from J, leaving 12 bases between them. The germline gives CDR1 LNHDA, CDR2 SQIVND (reference sequence). CDR3 size: 17 residues. The CDR3 sequence: CASSIEASRSSYNEQFF. Here the CDR3 DNA reads TGTGCCAGTAGTATAGAGGCTAGTCGGAGCTCCTACAATGAGCAGTTCTTC.

A remark on this clonotype: With a much larger clone just one base away, this may be a read error. The DNA of the CDR3 is TGTGCCAGCAGTCCTACGCGACTAGCGAAAGAGACCCAGTGCTTC. Its protein product is CASSPTRLAKETQCF. The chain joins TRBV28 to TRBJ2-5; 8 bases are shared with TRBD2. Germline assignment: CDR1 MDHEN and CDR2 SYDVKM. CDR3 length: 15 residues.